Listed here is a single T cell receptor beta chain. What it binds is unknown. The donors were in the approximately 110-subject validation cohort; that cohort was separate from the approximately 700-subject first cohort. This sample is drawn from a study of cytomegalovirus exposure and HLA in healthy donors. The study, taken as a whole, reports: Many donors shared some public TCRs, even though most TCR sequences were rare. 150 to 200 TCR beta chains were listed as cytomegalovirus-associated. It was reported that the classifier diagnosed cytomegalovirus status with high specificity and sensitivity in both the original and validation cohorts.

Germline V gene sequence: CDR1 SGHNT, CDR2 YYREEE (reference sequence). This CDR3 contains 13 residues. V was cut by 1 base and J by 6 bases, with 10 bases left in between. Clones were read by immunoSEQ multiplex PCR, and TCRdb kept only the in-frame ones, dropping some. The table lists 150,000 to 200,000 clones, 75% to 90% of them singletons. What was sequenced was PBMCs. The clonotype originates from a woman aged 18-35 years in good health and CMV-seronegative. This chain connects TRBV5-4 to TRBJ1-2; no clear D gene. The DNA for the CDR3 is TGTGCCAGCAGCTTGCCGGCCAGCGATGGCTACACCTTC. Translation: CASSLPASDGYTF.